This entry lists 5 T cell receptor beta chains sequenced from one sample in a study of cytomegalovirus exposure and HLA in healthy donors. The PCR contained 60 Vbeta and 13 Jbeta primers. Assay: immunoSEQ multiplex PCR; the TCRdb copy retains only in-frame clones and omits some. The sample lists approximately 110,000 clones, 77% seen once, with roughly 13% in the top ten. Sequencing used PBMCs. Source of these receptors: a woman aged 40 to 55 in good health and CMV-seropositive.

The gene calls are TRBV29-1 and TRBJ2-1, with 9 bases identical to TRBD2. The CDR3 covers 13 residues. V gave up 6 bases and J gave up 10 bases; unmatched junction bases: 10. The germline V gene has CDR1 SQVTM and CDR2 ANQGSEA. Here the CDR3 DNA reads TGCAGCGTCGCCCCTAGCGGGAAGGGAGAGCAGTTCTTC. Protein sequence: CSVAPSGKGEQFF.

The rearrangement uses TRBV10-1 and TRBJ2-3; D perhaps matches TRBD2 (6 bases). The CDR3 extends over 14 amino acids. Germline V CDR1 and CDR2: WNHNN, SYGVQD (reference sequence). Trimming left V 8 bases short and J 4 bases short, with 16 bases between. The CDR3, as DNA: TGCGCCAGCGCGGGACGCCGCAGCGCAGATACGCAGTATTTT. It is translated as CASAGRRSADTQYF.

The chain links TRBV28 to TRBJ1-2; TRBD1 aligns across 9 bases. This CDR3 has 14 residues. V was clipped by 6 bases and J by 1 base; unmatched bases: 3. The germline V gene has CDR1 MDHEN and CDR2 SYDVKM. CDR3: CASSRTGVNYGYTF. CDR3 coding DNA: TGTGCCAGCAGCAGGACAGGGGTTAACTATGGCTACACCTTC.

DNA of the CDR3: TGCAGCGTTGACCGACAGGGCGCGAACACTGAAGCTTTCTTT. Protein: CSVDRQGANTEAFF. The chain uses TRBV29-1 and TRBJ1-1, with TRBD1 matching 7 bases. CDR1 and CDR2 from the germline V gene are SQVTM and ANQGSEA. This CDR3 region has 14 residues. Trimming removed 3 bases from V and 1 base from J; junction bases left unmatched: 5.

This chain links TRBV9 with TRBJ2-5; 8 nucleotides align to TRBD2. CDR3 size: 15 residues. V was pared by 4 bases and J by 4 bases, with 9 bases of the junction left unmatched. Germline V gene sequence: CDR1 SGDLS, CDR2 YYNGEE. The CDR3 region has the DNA TGTGCCAGCAGCCGCGGGGGGATAGCGGGAGAGACCCAGTACTTC. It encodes CASSRGGIAGETQYF.